This is a list of T cell receptor beta chains from one sample in a study of T cell responses to AZD1222 COVID-19 vaccine. The data were produced by immunoSEQ multiplex PCR, yet TCRdb's version contains in-frame clones alone and is incomplete. The sample consists of about 110,000 clones, around 87% of them appearing once. The source was peripheral blood, collected 28 days after the second AZD1222 dose. The receptors shown here come from an adult who received the AZD1222 COVID-19 vaccine. The CDR3 runs from the conserved cysteine through the conserved F or W. Each record gives: D gene, clone size, V gene, J gene, CDR3 DNA, CDR3 protein. A D gene is named only where the DNA matches it firmly. A row's size may be missing; if present it is once, few, many or a size class.

-	-	TRBV6-6	TRBJ1-6	TGTGCCAGCAGTCCCTCCGCGGATACAGGTTCACCCCTCCACTTT	CASSPSADTGSPLHF
-	-	TRBV5-4	TRBJ2-2	TGTGCCAGCAGCTTGGAACAGGGCTTCGGGGAGCTGTTTTTT	CASSLEQGFGELFF
-	-	TRBV7-2	TRBJ1-2	TGTGCCAGCAGCTTAGACCCAGTCCAGACGACTTTGGGCTACACCTTC	CASSLDPVQTTLGYTF
-	-	TRBV7-8	TRBJ1-3	TGTGCCAGCAGCTTAGCGGTGGTATTATCTGGAAACACCATATATTTT	CASSLAVVLSGNTIYF
-	-	TRBV5-1	TRBJ1-1	TGCGCCAGCAGCTTCACGGCGAACACTGAAGCTTTCTTT	CASSFTANTEAFF
-	-	TRBV28	TRBJ2-5	TGTGCCAGCAGTTTCGTTTCCCAAGAGACCCAGTACTTC	CASSFVSQETQYF
TRBD1	-	TRBV27	TRBJ1-2	TGTGCCAGCAGAACCCAGGGGGCGTTTAACTATGGCTACACCTTC	CASRTQGAFNYGYTF
TRBD2	-	TRBV4-3	TRBJ2-3	TGCGCCAGCAGCCAAGATAGCGGGAGCACAGATACGCAGTATTTT	CASSQDSGSTDTQYF
TRBD1	-	TRBV19	TRBJ2-7	TGTGCCAGTAGTCTATGGGACAGGGAATACGAGCAGTACTTC	CASSLWDREYEQYF
-	-	TRBV30	TRBJ2-1	TGTGCCTCAAAGGGCGGGACTCCGAATGAGCAGTTCTTC	CASKGGTPNEQFF
-	once	TRBV6-5	TRBJ1-5	TGTGCCAGCAGGGGCCCCGGGGAGGCCAATCAGCCCCAGCATTTT	CASRGPGEANQPQHF
TRBD1	once	TRBV5-4	TRBJ1-2	TGTGCCAGCAGCCCGGCGCGGACAGGGGGCTATGGCTACACCTTC	CASSPARTGGYGYTF
-	-	TRBV7-2	TRBJ2-6	TGTGCCAGCAGCCCGGATCATCGCTCTGGGGCCAACGTCCTGACTTTC	CASSPDHRSGANVLTF
TRBD1	-	TRBV25-1	TRBJ1-6	TGTGCCAGCAGTGTCGGGACAGGGCGGTCACCCCTCCACTTT	CASSVGTGRSPLHF
-	-	TRBV9	TRBJ2-4	TGTGCCAGCAGCGACCCAAGGGGAGATGGAAACATTCAGTACTTC	CASSDPRGDGNIQYF
-	-	TRBV4-3	TRBJ1-5	TGCGCCAGCAGCCAAGAGGTGAGGGGCAATCAGCCCCAGCATTTT	CASSQEVRGNQPQHF
-	-	TRBV5-1	TRBJ1-1	TGCGCCAGCAGCTTGGTGGTGAGGGTAGTAGACACTGAAGCTTTCTTT	CASSLVVRVVDTEAFF
-	-	TRBV2	TRBJ1-1	TGTGCCAGCAGGATCCAGGTTGGCACTGAAGCTTTCTTT	CASRIQVGTEAFF
-	-	TRBV5-1	TRBJ2-1	TGCGCCAGCAGCCCCGTGGGGGAGACCTACAATGAGCAGTTCTTC	CASSPVGETYNEQFF
-	-	TRBV7-2	TRBJ2-2	TGTGCCAGCAGCTTAGGTGGGGCATCGAACACCGGGGAGCTGTTTTTT	CASSLGGASNTGELFF
TRBD2	-	TRBV6-5	TRBJ2-7	TGTGCCAGCAGGCAGGGCGGGAGATCCTACGAGCAGTACTTC	CASRQGGRSYEQYF
-	-	TRBV6-5	TRBJ1-4	TGTGCCAGCAGTTACGGTGGAGGGGGGGGTGAAAAACTGTTTTTT	CASSYGGGGGEKLFF
TRBD1	-	TRBV6-2/TRBV6-3	TRBJ1-6	TGTGCCAGCAGTTACTCAGCCGGGACAGGGGTCTCACCCCTCCACTTT	CASSYSAGTGVSPLHF
TRBD1	-	TRBV5-1	TRBJ1-1	TGCGCCAGCAGCCCGGGACAGGGTGGCTCCATGAACACTGAAGCTTTCTTT	CASSPGQGGSMNTEAFF
TRBD2	-	TRBV11-2	TRBJ2-5	TGTGCCAGCAGCTTAGCGCGGGGGGGCCGGGAGACCCAGTACTTC	CASSLARGGRETQYF
TRBD2	-	TRBV5-1	TRBJ2-7	TGCGCCAGCAGCTTGGGACTAGCGGGGACTCGGGAGCAGTACTTC	CASSLGLAGTREQYF
-	-	TRBV7-3	TRBJ2-3	TGTGCCAGCGCTCGAACCTACACAGATACGCAGTATTTT	CASARTYTDTQYF
TRBD1	once	TRBV7-2	TRBJ1-2	TGTGCCAGCAGCCTCGGACAGGGGGGGGATATAAGCGGCTACACCTTC	CASSLGQGGDISGYTF
-	-	TRBV7-3	TRBJ2-6	TGTGCCAGCAGGGCTCGCGGGGATTCTCTCTCTGGGGCCAACGTCCTGACTTTC	CASRARGDSLSGANVLTF
TRBD1	-	TRBV5-4	TRBJ2-3	TGTGCCAGCAGCCGACAGGGGGCCACAGATACGCAGTATTTT	CASSRQGATDTQYF
-	-	TRBV19	TRBJ2-3	TGTGCCAGTGTCAACACGGGCACAGATACGCAGTATTTT	CASVNTGTDTQYF
TRBD2	-	TRBV29-1	TRBJ2-7	TGCAGCGTTGAGGGACTAGCGGGAGGTGAGGGATTCGAGTACGAGCAGTACTTC	CSVEGLAGGEGFEYEQYF
TRBD1	-	TRBV6-5	TRBJ1-2	TGTGCCAGCAGCTACGACAGGGCCTATGGCTACACCTTC	CASSYDRAYGYTF
TRBD2	once	TRBV5-1	TRBJ2-5	TGCGCCAGCAGCCAGCGTCGGGGACTAGCCACGAGCCTACAAGAGACCCAGTACTTC	CASSQRRGLATSLQETQYF
-	many	TRBV6-5	TRBJ2-7	TGTGCCAGCACCGAAACGTCGGCTAGCTCCTACGAGCAGTACTTC	CASTETSASSYEQYF
-	-	TRBV24-1	TRBJ1-2	TGTGCCACCAGTGAGGGGGGGCCAAACTATGGCTACACCTTC	CATSEGGPNYGYTF
-	-	TRBV29-1	TRBJ2-6	TGCAGCGTTATTACAGGAAACTCTGGGGCCAACGTCCTGACTTTC	CSVITGNSGANVLTF
TRBD1	-	TRBV5-4	TRBJ2-5	TGTGCCAGCAGCCGACAGGGGTCGGTAGAGACCCAGTACTTC	CASSRQGSVETQYF
-	-	TRBV2	TRBJ2-7	TGTGCCAGCAGTGGGGGGTTCAGGGAGCAGTACTTC	CASSGGFREQYF
-	-	TRBV5-6	TRBJ1-2	TGTGCCAGCAGCTTGGCAGGGGTGGAGGGCTACACCTTC	CASSLAGVEGYTF
-	-	TRBV14	TRBJ1-3	TGTGCCAGCAGCCATTTCTTCACAGCAAACTCTGGAAACACCATATATTTT	CASSHFFTANSGNTIYF
TRBD2	once	TRBV7-2	TRBJ2-2	TGTGCCAGCAGCAGGACTAGGGACGGGGGGGAGCTGTTTTTT	CASSRTRDGGELFF